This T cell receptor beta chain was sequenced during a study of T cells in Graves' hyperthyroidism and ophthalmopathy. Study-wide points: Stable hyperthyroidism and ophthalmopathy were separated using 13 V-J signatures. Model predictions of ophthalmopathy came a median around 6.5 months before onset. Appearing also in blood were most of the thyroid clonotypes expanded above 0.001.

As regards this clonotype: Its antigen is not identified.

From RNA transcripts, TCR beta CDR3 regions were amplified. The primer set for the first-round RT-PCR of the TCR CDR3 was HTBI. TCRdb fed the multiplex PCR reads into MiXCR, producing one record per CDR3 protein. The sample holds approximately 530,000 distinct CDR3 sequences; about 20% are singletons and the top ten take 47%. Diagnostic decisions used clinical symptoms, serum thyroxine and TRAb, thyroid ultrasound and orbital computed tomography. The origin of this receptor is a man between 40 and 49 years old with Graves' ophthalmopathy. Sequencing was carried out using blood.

DNA for the CDR3: TGTGCCAGCAGGGGACAGGGGGCGAGCTCCTATAATTCACCCCTCCACTTT. It is translated as CASRGQGASSYNSPLHF. The J gene is TRBJ1-6, the V gene TRBV2; 12 nucleotides agree with TRBD1. Germline V gene lookup returns CDR1 SNHLY and CDR2 FYNNEI. The CDR3 runs to 17 residues. Unmatched junction bases numbered 3, after V lost 6 bases and J lost 0 bases.